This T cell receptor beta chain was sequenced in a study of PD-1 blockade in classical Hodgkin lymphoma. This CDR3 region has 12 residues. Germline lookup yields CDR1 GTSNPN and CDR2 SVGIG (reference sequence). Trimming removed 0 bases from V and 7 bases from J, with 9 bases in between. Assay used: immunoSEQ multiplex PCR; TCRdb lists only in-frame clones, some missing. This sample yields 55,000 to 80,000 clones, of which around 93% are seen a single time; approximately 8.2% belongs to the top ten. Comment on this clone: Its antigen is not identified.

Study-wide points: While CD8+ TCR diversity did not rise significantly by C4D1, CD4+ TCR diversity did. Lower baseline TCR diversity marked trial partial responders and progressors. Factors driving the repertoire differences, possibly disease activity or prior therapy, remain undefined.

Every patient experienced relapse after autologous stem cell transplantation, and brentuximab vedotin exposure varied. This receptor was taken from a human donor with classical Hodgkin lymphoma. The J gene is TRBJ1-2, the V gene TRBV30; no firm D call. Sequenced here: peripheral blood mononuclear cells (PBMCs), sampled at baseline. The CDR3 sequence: CAWSVRGSGYTF. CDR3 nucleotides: TGTGCCTGGAGTGTAAGAGGGTCTGGCTACACCTTC.